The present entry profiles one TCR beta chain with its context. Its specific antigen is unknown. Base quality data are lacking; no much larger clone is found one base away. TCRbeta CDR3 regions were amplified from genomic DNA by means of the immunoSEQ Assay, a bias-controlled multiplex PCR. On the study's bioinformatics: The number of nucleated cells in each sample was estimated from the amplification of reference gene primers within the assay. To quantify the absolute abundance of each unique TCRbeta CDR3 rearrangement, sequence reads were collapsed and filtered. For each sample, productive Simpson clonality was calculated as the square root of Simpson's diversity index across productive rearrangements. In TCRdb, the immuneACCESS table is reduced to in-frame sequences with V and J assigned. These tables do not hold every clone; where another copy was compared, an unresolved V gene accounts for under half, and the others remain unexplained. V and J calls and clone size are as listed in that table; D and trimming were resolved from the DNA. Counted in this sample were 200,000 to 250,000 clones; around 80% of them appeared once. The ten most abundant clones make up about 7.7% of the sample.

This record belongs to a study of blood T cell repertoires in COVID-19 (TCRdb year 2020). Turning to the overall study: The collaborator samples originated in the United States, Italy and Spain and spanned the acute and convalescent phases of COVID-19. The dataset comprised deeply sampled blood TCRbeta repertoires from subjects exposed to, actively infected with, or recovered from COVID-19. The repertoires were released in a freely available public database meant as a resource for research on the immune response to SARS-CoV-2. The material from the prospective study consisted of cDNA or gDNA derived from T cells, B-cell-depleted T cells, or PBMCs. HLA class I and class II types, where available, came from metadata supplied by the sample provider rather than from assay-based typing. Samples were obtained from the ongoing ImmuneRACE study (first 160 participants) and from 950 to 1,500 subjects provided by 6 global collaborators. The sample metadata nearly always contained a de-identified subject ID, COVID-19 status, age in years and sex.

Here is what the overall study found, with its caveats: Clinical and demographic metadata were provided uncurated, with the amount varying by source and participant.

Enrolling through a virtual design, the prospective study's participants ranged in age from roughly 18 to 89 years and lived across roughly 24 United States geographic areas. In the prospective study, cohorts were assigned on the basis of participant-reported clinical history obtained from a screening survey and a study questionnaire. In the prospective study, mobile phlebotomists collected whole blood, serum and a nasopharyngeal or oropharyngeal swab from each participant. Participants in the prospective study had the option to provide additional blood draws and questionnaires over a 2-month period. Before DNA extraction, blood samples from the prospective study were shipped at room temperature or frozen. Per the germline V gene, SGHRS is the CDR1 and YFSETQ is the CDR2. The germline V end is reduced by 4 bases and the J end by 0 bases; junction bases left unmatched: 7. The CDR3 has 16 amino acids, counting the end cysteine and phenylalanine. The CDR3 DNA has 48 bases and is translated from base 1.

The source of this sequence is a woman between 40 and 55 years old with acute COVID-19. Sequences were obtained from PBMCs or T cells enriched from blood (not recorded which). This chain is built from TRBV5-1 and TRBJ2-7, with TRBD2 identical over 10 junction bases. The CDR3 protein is CASSGTGTSDSYEQYF. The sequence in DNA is TGCGCCAGCAGCGGTACCGGGACTAGCGACTCCTACGAGCAGTACTTC.